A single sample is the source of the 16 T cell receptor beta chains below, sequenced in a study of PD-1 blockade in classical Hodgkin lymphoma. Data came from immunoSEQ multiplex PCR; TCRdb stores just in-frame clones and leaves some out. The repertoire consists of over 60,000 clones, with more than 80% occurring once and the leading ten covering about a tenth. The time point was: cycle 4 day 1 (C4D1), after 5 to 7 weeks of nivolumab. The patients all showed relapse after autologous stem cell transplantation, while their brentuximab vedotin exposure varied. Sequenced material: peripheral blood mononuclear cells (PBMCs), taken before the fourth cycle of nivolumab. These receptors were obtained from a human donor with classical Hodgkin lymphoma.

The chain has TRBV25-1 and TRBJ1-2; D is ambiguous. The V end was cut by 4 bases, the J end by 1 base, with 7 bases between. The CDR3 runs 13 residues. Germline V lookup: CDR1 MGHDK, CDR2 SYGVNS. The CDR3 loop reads CASSVEGNYGYTF. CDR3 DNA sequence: TGTGCCAGCAGTGTAGAGGGTAACTATGGCTACACCTTC.

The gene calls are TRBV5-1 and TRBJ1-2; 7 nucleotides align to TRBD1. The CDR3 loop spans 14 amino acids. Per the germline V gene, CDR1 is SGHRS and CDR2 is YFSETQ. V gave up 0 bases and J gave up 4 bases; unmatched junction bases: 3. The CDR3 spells CASSLAAGGYGYTF. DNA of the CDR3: TGCGCCAGCAGCTTGGCCGCAGGGGGCTATGGCTACACCTTC. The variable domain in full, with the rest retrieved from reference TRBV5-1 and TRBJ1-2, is KAGVTQTPRYLIKTRGQQVTLSCSPISGHRSVSWYQQTPGQGLQFLFEYFSETQRNKGNFPGRFSGRQFSNSRSEMNVSTLELGDSALYLCASSLAAGGYGYTFGSGTRLTVV.

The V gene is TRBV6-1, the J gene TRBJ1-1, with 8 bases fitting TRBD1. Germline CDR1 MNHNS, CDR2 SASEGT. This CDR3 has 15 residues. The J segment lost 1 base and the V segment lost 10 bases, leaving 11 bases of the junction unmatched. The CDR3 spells CATNIRGRGNTEAFF. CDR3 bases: TGTGCCACTAATATCAGGGGGCGTGGGAACACTGAAGCTTTCTTT.

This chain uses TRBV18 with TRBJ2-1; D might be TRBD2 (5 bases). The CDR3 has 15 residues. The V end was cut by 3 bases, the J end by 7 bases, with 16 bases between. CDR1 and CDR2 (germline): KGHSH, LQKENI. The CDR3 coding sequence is TGTGCCAGCTCACCCTTTGACGGGGTCGGGAATGAGCAGTTCTTC. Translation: CASSPFDGVGNEQFF.

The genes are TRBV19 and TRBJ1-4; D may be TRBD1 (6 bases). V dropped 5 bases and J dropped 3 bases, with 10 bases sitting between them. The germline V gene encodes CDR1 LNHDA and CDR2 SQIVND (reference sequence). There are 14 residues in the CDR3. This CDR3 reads CASSGGTSNEKLFF. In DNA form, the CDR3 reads TGTGCCAGTAGTGGAGGGACATCTAATGAAAAACTGTTTTTT.

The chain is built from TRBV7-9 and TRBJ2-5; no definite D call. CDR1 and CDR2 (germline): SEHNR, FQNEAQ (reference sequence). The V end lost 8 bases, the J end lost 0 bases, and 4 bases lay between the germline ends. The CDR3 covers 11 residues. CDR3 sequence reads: CASQDQETQYF. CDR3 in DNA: TGTGCCAGCCAAGACCAAGAGACCCAGTACTTC. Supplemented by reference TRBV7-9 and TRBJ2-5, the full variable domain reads DTGVSQNPRHKITKRGQNVTFRCDPISEHNRLYWYRQTLGQGPEFLTYFQNEAQLEKSRLLSDRFSAERPKGSFSTLEIQRTEQGDSAMYLCASQDQETQYFGPGTRLLVL.

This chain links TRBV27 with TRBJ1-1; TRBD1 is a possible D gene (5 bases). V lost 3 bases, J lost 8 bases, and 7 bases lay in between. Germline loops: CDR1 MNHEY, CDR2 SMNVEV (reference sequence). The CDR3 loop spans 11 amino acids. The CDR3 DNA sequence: TGTGCCAGCAGTTTTGGGGGGGAAGCTTTCTTT. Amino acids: CASSFGGEAFF.

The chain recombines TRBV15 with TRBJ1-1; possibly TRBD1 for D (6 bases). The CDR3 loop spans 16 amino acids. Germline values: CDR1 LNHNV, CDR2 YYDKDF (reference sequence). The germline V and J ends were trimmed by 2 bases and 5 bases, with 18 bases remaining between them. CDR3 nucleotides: TGTGCCACCAGCAGATCAAGAGCGGGGGCGGGGACTGAAGCTTTCTTT. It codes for CATSRSRAGAGTEAFF.

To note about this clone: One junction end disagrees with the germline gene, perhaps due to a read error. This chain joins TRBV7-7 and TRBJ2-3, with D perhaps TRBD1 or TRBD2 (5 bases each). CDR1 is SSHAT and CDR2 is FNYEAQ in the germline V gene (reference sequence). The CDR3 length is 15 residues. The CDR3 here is CASSLEGFSTDTQYF. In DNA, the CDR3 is TGTGCTAGCAGCTTAGAGGGGTTTAGCACAGATACGCAGTATTTT.

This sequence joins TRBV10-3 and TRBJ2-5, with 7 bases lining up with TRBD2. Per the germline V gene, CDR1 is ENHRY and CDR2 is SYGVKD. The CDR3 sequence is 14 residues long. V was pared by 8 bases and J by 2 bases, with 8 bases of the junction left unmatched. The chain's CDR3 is CAIGGGGLQETQYF. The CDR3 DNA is TGTGCCATCGGAGGCGGGGGACTTCAAGAGACCCAGTACTTC.

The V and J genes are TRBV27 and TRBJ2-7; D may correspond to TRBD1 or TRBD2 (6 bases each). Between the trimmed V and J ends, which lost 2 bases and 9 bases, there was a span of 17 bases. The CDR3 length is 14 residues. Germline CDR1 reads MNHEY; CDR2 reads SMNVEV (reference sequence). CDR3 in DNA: TGTGCCAGCAGTTTACGGGGGAGCCTGGGGGCGCAGTACTTC. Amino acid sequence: CASSLRGSLGAQYF.

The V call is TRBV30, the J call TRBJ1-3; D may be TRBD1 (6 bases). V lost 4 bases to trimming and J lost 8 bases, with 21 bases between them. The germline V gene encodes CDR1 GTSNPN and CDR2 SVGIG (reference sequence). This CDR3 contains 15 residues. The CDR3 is CAWTKGGPYGDTIYF. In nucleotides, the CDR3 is TGTGCCTGGACCAAGGGGGGACCATATGGCGACACCATATATTTT.

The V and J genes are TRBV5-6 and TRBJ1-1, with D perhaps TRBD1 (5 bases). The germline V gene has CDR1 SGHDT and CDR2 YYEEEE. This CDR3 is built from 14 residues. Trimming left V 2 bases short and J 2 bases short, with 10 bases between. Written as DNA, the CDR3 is TGTGCCAGCAGCTTTTACAGGCTAAACACTGAAGCTTTCTTT. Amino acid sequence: CASSFYRLNTEAFF.

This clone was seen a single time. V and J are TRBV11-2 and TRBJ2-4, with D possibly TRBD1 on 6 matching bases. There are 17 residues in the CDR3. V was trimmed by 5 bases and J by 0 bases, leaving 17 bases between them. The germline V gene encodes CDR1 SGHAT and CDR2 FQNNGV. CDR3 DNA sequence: TGTGCCAGCAGCCCGGACGGGCTCAGGGGAGCCAAAAACATTCAGTACTTC. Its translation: CASSPDGLRGAKNIQYF.

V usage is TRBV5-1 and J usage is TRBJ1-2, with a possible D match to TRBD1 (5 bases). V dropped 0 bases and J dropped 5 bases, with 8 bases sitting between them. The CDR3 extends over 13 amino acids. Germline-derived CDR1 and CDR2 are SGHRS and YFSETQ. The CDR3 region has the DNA TGCGCCAGCAGCTTGGCCAGGGTTTATGGCTACACCTTC. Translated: CASSLARVYGYTF.

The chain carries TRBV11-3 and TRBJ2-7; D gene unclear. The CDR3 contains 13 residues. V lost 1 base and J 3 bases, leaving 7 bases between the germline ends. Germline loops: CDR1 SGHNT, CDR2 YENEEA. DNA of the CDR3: TGTGCCAGCAGCTTAGCCGCCAGCTACGAGCAGTACTTC. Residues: CASSLAASYEQYF.